This T cell receptor beta chain was captured by sequencing in a study of OX40 agonist ivuxolimab in advanced cancers. Study summary: In this trial design, patients received ivuxolimab intravenously at 0.01 to 10 mg/kg every 2 weeks. Study conclusions and caveats: There were, on average, more expanded clones in CD8+ T cells than in CD4+. CD4+ and CD8+ blood T cells expanded clonally by week 6 at 0.1 to 3.0 mg/kg. Relatively little clonal expansion, among the lowest observed, appeared in partial responders at 0.1-3.0 mg/kg.

TCRdb's table, derived via immunoSEQ multiplex PCR, lists solely in-frame clones and lacks some. The data hold about 24,000 clones, with about 79% observed a single time. This clone appeared a single time. What it recognizes is unknown. Sequencing used CD4+ or CD8+ T cells sorted from blood, obtained in a trial of the OX40 agonist ivuxolimab. The source of this sequence is an adult with an advanced solid tumor such as melanoma, head and neck, liver or kidney cancer.

The CDR3 bases are TGCGCCACCTCACAACTTTGGCCCAGCAATCAGCCCCAGCATTTT. It encodes CATSQLWPSNQPQHF. The V gene is TRBV4-1, the J gene TRBJ1-5; D is undetermined. Germline V CDR1 and CDR2: MGHRA, YSYEKL. Deletions cut 10 bases from V and 1 base from J, with 17 bases between. CDR3 length equals 15 residues.